Many counts were recorded for the clone carrying this T cell receptor (beta chain). Its target is not known. This sample stems from a study of CD8 T cells in ankylosing spondylitis. CDR1 and CDR2 (germline): KGHDR, SFDVKD. The CDR3 runs to 16 residues. V trimming: 3 bases; J trimming: 10 bases; junction bases outside the gene matches: 11. A single record per CDR3 protein comes from TCRdb applying MiXCR to the 5' RACE reads. In the table there are roughly 240,000 distinct CDR3 sequences, roughly 8.2% of which are singletons. Study results and caveats: Ankylosing spondylitis blood appeared to be characterized by a TCR beta motif of roughly eight highly homologous variants.

This chain joins TRBV24-1 and TRBJ2-1, with 10 bases matching TRBD1. The receptor's source is a female donor with ankylosing spondylitis or in good health (not recorded which). Sample: blood, either unsorted or a sorted T cell fraction (not recorded which). In nucleotides, the CDR3 is TGTGCCACCAGTGATCAGCCCGGGACAGGGGCGGGGGAGCAGTTCTTC. It yields the protein CATSDQPGTGAGEQFF.